One sample yielded the 19 T cell receptor beta chains listed below, sequenced in a study of metastatic and nonmetastatic thyroid tumors. TCRdb reprocessed the PCR reads via MiXCR. The repertoire holds tens of thousands of clones, with about 20% as singletons. No treatment had been given to any patient before thyroid surgery. The sequencing input was blood. These receptors came from a female donor with papillary thyroid cancer or a benign thyroid nodule (not recorded which). Some clones in this sample may be carry-over from other donors' samples.

This clone showed up many times. In nucleotides, the CDR3 is TGCAGTGCGAGACGACCCGAGGGCAATCAGCCCCAGCATTTT. Amino acids: CSARRPEGNQPQHF. V is TRBV20-1 and J is TRBJ1-5; no clear D. Germline V gene lookup returns CDR1 DFQATT and CDR2 SNEGSKA (reference sequence). The CDR3 is 14 amino acids. The V end was cut by 6 bases, the J end by 2 bases, with 14 bases between.

There are many counts of this clone. The chain couples TRBV20-1 to TRBJ2-1, with D possibly matching TRBD2 (6 bases). Trimming removed 5 bases at V and 6 bases at J, with 14 bases between. Germline V gene lookup returns CDR1 DFQATT and CDR2 SNEGSKA (reference sequence). There are 13 residues in the CDR3. Here the CDR3 DNA reads TGCAGTGCTCCACCGACTAGAACCAATGAGCAGTTCTTC. Residues: CSAPPTRTNEQFF.

CDR3 amino acids: CASSDYREQFF. The CDR3 nucleotides are TGTGCCAGCAGTGACTATCGGGAGCAGTTCTTC. This sequence joins TRBV6-4 and TRBJ2-1; no definite D call. There are 11 residues in the CDR3. Looked up from germline, CDR1 is MRHNA and CDR2 is SNTAGT. V lost 1 base, J lost 10 bases, and 5 bases lay in between.

This sequence joins TRBV20-1 and TRBJ2-5; TRBD2 might be the D (5 bases). This CDR3 region has 12 residues. Trimming left V 4 bases short and J 5 bases short, with 11 bases between. Looked up from germline, CDR1 is DFQATT and CDR2 is SNEGSKA (reference sequence). The CDR3 sequence: CSAIGWRETQYF. The DNA for the CDR3 is TGCAGTGCTATCGGGTGGAGGGAGACCCAGTACTTC.

This clone was picked up many times. The chain is built from TRBV20-1 and TRBJ2-7; TRBD2 is a possible D gene (6 bases). The V gene lost 6 bases and the J gene lost 7 bases, with 19 bases spanning the gap. Germline CDR1 is DFQATT and CDR2 is SNEGSKA (reference sequence). The CDR3 sequence is 13 residues long. Here the CDR3 reads CSATSGVRGEQYF. CDR3 in DNA: TGCAGTGCCACCTCGGGGGTTCGAGGTGAGCAGTACTTC.

This clone appeared many times. The rearrangement links TRBV7-9 to TRBJ1-2; TRBD1 is a possible D gene (6 bases). Germline V gives CDR1 SEHNR, CDR2 FQNEAQ (reference sequence). The V end lost 5 bases, the J end lost 4 bases, and 14 bases lay between the germline ends. CDR3 length: 14 amino acids. CDR3 nucleotides: TGTGCCAGCAGCCATAGACAGGTTCCCTATGGCTACACCTTC. Protein product: CASSHRQVPYGYTF.

This clone was recorded many times. V and J are TRBV12-3 or TRBV12-4 and TRBJ2-3, with TRBD2 matching 10 bases. The CDR3 extends over 15 amino acids. Trimming removed 1 base from V and 5 bases from J; junction bases left unmatched: 3. Written as DNA, the CDR3 is TGTGCCAGCAGTTTAGTAGCGGGAGGTCTAGATACGCAGTATTTT. The encoded protein is CASSLVAGGLDTQYF.

The chain joins TRBV3-1 to TRBJ1-2; D uncertain. Trimming removed 0 bases from V and 4 bases from J, with 9 bases in between. Germline assignment: CDR1 LGHDT and CDR2 YNNKEL (reference sequence). This CDR3 contains 14 residues. This CDR3 reads CASSQDSAGYGYTF. As DNA, the CDR3 is TGTGCCAGCAGCCAAGACTCAGCGGGCTATGGCTACACCTTC.

This clone has a count of ten or more. The rearrangement links TRBV6-1 to TRBJ2-1; maybe TRBD1 (5 bases). Germline CDR1 and CDR2: MNHNS and SASEGT. Trimming removed 6 bases at V and 6 bases at J, with 9 bases between. The CDR3 spans 12 residues. The CDR3, as DNA: TGTGCCAGCAGCCCGCAGGGCAATGAGCAGTTCTTC. The encoded protein is CASSPQGNEQFF.

The rearrangement joins TRBV20-1 to TRBJ1-6; possible D gene TRBD1, 6 bases. Trimming took 0 bases from V and 7 from J, leaving 19 bases between them. The CDR3 is made up of 17 amino acids. The germline V gene encodes CDR1 DFQATT and CDR2 SNEGSKA (reference sequence). CDR3 DNA: TGCAGTGCTAGAGAGGTGGGGGCACGGGGCGCCAATTCACCCCTCCACTTT. Translating gives CSAREVGARGANSPLHF.

This sequence joins TRBV5-1 and TRBJ1-2; D remains unclear. The germline V gene has CDR1 SGHRS and CDR2 YFSETQ. This CDR3 region has 12 residues. Trimming removed 7 bases from V and 6 bases from J, with 13 bases in between. The CDR3 DNA reads TGCGCCAGCCGTGGGTTTAGGGATGGCTACACCTTC. It encodes CASRGFRDGYTF.

This clone qualifies as large. The chain carries TRBV28 and TRBJ2-7; D remains unclear. The CDR3 length is 12 residues. CDR1 is MDHEN, CDR2 SYDVKM, per germline. V was shortened by 2 bases and J by 2 bases, with 4 bases between the two germline ends. This CDR3 is CASSLGTYEQYF. CDR3 nucleotide sequence: TGTGCCAGCAGTTTAGGTACCTACGAGCAGTACTTC.

The V call is TRBV12-3 or TRBV12-4, the J call TRBJ1-6; D uncertain. Trimming pared 3 bases from V and 12 bases from J, leaving 12 bases between. The CDR3 contains 13 residues. This CDR3 reads CASSLDRGKPLHF. CDR3 in DNA: TGTGCCAGCAGTTTGGATCGGGGAAAACCCCTCCACTTT.

This clone has only a few counts. The V call is TRBV6-1, the J call TRBJ2-2; D is ambiguous. V was clipped by 11 bases and J by 3 bases, with 13 bases between them. CDR1 and CDR2 from the germline V gene are MNHNS and SASEGT. CDR3 size: 13 residues. In DNA, the CDR3 is TGTGCCTGGAAACGGCAGGACACCGGGGAGCTGTTTTTT. It specifies CAWKRQDTGELFF.

This clone occurred many times. At one of its ends the junction is not consistent with the germline gene, which may arise from a read error. The chain uses TRBV7-2 and TRBJ2-3; 8 bases fit TRBD2. Germline lookup yields CDR1 SGHTA and CDR2 FQGNSA. This CDR3 spans 14 amino acids. CDR3 DNA: TGTGCCGGCAGCTTACCGGGGGGGCCAGATACGCAGTATTTT. It yields the protein CAGSLPGGPDTQYF.

This clone was detected many times. The CDR3 spells CATSDPRGRAFF. CDR3 DNA sequence: TGTGCCACCAGTGATCCGCGGGGGAGGGCTTTCTTT. V usage is TRBV24-1 and J usage is TRBJ1-1, with D maybe TRBD1 (5 bases). Germline V gene lookup returns CDR1 KGHDR and CDR2 SFDVKD. This CDR3 has 12 amino acids. Trimming left V 3 bases short and J 11 bases short, with 12 bases between.

This clone was counted ten times or more. V and J are TRBV7-8 and TRBJ2-7, with D possibly matching TRBD2 (6 bases). Trimming stripped 0 bases from V and 2 bases from J, with 11 bases between. This CDR3 contains 15 residues. Germline values: CDR1 SGHVS, CDR2 FQNEAQ. The CDR3 is CASSLASAGTYEQYF. In nucleotides, the CDR3 is TGTGCCAGCAGCTTAGCTTCGGCGGGAACCTACGAGCAGTACTTC.

This clone was seen repeatedly, ten times or more. The chain couples TRBV13 to TRBJ2-1; possible D gene TRBD1, 5 bases. The V gene's germline CDR1 is PRHDT and CDR2 FYEKMQ (reference sequence). The CDR3 spans 12 residues. V was clipped by 5 bases and J by 10 bases, with 12 bases between them. The CDR3 DNA reads as TGTGCCAGCAGCCTTCGACAGCGCGAGCAGTTCTTC. The encoded protein is CASSLRQREQFF.

This clone was observed a few times. The chain has TRBV2 and TRBJ2-3; possible D gene TRBD1, 6 bases. The CDR3 totals 14 residues. V lost 6 bases, J lost 5 bases, and 15 bases lay in between. Germline V gene data show CDR1 as SNHLY and CDR2 as FYNNEI. The CDR3 loop reads CASRSSGVGDTQYF. Here the CDR3 DNA reads TGTGCCAGCAGATCATCAGGGGTTGGAGATACGCAGTATTTT.